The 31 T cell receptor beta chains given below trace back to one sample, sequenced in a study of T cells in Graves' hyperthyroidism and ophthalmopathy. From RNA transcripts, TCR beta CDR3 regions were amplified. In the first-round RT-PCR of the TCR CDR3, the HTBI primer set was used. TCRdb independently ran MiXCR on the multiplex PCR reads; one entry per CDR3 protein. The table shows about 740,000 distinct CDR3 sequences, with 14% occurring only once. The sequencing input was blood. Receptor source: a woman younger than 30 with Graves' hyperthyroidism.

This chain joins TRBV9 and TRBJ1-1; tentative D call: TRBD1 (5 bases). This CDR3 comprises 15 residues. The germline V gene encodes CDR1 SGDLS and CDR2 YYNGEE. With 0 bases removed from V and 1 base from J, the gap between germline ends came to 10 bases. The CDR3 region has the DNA TGTGCCAGCAGCGTAGTGCCAGGGCCGAACACTGAAGCTTTCTTT. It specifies CASSVVPGPNTEAFF.

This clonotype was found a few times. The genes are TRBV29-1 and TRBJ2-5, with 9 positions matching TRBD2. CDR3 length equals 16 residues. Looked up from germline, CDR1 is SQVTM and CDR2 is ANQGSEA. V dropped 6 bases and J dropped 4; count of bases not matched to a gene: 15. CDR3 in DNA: TGCAGCGTCGGCGGTGAGGCGGGAGGGCCTGGAGAGACCCAGTACTTC. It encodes CSVGGEAGGPGETQYF.

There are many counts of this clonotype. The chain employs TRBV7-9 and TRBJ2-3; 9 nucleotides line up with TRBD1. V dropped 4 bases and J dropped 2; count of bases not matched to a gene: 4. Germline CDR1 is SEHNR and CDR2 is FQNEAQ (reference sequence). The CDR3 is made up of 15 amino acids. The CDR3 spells CASSYGQGITDTQYF. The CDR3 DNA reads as TGTGCCAGCAGCTACGGACAGGGGATCACAGATACGCAGTATTTT.

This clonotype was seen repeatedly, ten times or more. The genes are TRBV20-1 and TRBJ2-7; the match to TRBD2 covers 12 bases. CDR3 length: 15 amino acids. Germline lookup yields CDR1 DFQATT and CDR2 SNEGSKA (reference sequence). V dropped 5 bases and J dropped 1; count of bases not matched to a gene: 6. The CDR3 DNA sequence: TGCAGTGCTGAGGGACTAGCGGGCGGTTCCTACGAGCAGTACTTC. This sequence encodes CSAEGLAGGSYEQYF.

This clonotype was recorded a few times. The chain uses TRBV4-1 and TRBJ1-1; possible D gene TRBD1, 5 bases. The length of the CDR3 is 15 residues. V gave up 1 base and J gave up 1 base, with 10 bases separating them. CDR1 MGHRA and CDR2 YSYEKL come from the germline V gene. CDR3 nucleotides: TGCGCCAGCAGCCAAGTGGTGAGGGGGAACACTGAAGCTTTCTTT. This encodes CASSQVVRGNTEAFF.

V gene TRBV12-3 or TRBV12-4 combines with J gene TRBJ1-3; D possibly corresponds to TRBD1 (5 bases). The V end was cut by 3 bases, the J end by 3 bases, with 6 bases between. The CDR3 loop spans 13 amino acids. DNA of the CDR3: TGTGCCAGCAGTTTCCAGGGTGGAAACACCATATATTTT. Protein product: CASSFQGGNTIYF.

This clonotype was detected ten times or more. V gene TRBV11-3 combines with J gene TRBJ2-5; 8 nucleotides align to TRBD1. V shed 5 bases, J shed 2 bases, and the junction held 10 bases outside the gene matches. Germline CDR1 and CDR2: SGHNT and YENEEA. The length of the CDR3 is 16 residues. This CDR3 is CASSPRDRTIQETQYF. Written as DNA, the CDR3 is TGTGCCAGCAGCCCCCGGGACAGGACGATTCAAGAGACCCAGTACTTC.

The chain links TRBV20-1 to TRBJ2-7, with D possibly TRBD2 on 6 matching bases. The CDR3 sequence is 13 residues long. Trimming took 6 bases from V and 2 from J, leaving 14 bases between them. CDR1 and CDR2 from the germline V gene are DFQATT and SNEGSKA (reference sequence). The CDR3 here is CSAVLRGTYEQYF. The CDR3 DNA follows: TGCAGTGCCGTCCTTCGGGGGACCTACGAGCAGTACTTC.

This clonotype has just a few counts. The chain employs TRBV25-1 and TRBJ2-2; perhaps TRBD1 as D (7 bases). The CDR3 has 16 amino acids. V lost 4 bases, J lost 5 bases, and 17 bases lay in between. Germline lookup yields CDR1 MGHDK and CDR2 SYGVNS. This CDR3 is CASSGPSRGRTGELFF. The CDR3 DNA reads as TGTGCCAGCAGTGGGCCCTCCAGGGGGAGGACCGGGGAGCTGTTTTTT.

In DNA form, the CDR3 reads TGTGCTAGTGTTTTACTAGCGGGAGCAGACGAGCAGTACTTC. Its protein is CASVLLAGADEQYF. V is TRBV12-5 and J is TRBJ2-7; 11 bases are shared with TRBD2. The germline V gene has CDR1 LGHNT and CDR2 FRNRAP. Unmatched junction bases numbered 7, after V lost 7 bases and J lost 5 bases. This CDR3 spans 14 amino acids.

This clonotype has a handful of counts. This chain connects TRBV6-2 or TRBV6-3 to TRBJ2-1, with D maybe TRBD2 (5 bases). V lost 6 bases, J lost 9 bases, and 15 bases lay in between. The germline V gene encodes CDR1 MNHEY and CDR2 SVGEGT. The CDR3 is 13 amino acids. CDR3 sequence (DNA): TGTGCCAGCAGCCCGGGGAGTCGGGGTGAGCAGTTCTTC. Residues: CASSPGSRGEQFF.

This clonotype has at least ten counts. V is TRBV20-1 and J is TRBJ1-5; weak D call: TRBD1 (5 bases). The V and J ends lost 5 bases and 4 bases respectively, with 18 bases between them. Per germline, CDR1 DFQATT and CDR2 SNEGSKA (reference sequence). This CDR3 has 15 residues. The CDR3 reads CSAPDMDGRNQPQHF. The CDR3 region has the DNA TGCAGTGCTCCGGACATGGACGGACGAAATCAGCCCCAGCATTTT.

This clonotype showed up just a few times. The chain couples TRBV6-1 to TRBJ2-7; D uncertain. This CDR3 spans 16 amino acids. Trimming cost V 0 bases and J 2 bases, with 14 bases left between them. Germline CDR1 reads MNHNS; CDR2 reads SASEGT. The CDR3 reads CASSEAIQPPPYEQYF. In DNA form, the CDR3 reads TGTGCCAGCAGTGAAGCGATCCAGCCTCCCCCCTACGAGCAGTACTTC.

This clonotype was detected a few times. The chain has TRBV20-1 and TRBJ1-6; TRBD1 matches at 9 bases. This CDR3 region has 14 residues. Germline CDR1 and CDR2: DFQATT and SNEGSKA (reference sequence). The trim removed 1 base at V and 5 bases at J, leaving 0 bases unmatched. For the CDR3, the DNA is TGCAGTGCTAGAGGGGACAGGGATAATTCACCCCTCCACTTT. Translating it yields CSARGDRDNSPLHF.

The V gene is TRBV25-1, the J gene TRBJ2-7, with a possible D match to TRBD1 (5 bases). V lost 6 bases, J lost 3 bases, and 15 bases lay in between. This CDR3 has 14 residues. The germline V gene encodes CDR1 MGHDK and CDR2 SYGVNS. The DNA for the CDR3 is TGTGCCAGCAGGGGGCAGCGAACCTTCTACGAGCAGTACTTC. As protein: CASRGQRTFYEQYF.

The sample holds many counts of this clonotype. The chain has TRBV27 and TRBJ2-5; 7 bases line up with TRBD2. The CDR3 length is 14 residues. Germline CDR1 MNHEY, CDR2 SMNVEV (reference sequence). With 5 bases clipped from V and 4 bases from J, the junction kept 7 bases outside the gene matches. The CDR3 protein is CASSRYGGGETQYF. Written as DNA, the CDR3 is TGTGCCAGCAGTAGATATGGGGGGGGAGAGACCCAGTACTTC.

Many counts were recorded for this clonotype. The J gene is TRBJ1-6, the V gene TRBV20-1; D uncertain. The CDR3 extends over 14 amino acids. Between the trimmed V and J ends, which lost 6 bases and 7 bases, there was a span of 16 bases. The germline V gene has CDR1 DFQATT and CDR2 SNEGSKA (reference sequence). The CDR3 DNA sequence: TGCAGTGCCCAACCGGGGTCGGAGAATTCACCCCTCCACTTT. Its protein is CSAQPGSENSPLHF.

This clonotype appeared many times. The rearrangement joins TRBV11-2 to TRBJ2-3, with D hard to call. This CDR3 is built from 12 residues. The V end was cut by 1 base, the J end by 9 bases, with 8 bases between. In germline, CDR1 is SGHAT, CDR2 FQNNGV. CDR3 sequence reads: CASSLGAGTQYF. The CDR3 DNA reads TGTGCCAGCAGCTTAGGGGCCGGGACGCAGTATTTT.

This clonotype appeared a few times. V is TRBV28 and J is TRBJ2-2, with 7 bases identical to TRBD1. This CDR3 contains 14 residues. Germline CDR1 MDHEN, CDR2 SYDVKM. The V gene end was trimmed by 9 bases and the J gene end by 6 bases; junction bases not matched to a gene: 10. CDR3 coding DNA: TGTGCCAGTAGAATTGACAGGGTATCCGGGGAGCTGTTTTTT. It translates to CASRIDRVSGELFF.

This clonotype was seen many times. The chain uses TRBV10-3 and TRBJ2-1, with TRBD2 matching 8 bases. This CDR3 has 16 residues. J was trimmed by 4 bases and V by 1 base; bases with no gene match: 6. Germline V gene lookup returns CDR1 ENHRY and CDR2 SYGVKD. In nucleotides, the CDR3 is TGTGCCATCAGTGAGTACGTACTAGCGGAATACAATGAGCAGTTCTTC. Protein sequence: CAISEYVLAEYNEQFF.

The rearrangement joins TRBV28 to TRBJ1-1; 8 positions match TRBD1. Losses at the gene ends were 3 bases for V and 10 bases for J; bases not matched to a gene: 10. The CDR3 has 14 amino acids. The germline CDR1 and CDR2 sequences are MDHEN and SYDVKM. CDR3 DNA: TGTGCCAGCAGTTTCCCCCCAGGGGGCGACGGAGCTTTCTTT. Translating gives CASSFPPGGDGAFF. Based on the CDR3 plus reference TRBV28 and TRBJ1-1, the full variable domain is DVKVTQSSRYLVKRTGEKVFLECVQDMDHENMFWYRQDPGLGLRLIYFSYDVKMKEKGDIPEGYSVSREKKERFSLILESASTNQTSMYLCASSFPPGGDGAFFGQGTRLTVV.

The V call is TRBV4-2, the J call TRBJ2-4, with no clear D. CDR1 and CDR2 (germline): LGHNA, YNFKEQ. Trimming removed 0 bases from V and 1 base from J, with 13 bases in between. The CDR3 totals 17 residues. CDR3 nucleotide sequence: TGTGCCAGCAGCCAAGAGGGTAGATCCCGGGCCAAAAACATTCAGTACTTC. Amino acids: CASSQEGRSRAKNIQYF.

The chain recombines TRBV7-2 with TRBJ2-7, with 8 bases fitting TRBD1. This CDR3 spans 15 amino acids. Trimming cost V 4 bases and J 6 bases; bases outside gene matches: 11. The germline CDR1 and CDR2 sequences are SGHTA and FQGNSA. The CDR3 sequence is CASSSHWDRPTEQYF. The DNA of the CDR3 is TGTGCCAGCAGCTCACATTGGGACAGGCCAACCGAGCAGTACTTC. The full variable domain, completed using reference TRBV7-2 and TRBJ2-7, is GAGVSQSPSNKVTEKGKDVELRCDPISGHTALYWYRQSLGQGLEFLIYFQGNSAPDKSGLPSDRFSAERTGGSVSTLTIQRTQQEDSAVYLCASSSHWDRPTEQYFGPGTRLTVT.

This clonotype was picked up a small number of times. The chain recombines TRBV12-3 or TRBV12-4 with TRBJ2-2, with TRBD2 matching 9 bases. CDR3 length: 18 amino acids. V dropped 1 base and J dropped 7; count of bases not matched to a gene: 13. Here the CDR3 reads CASSLGGLAGGPDGELFF. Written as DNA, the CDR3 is TGTGCCAGCAGTTTAGGTGGACTGGCGGGAGGGCCTGACGGGGAGCTGTTTTTT.

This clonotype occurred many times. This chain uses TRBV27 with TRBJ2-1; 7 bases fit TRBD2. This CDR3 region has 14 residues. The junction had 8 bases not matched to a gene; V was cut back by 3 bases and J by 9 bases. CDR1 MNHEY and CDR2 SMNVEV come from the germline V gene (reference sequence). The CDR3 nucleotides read TGTGCCAGCAGTTTGATTAATACGGGAGGTGAGCAGTTCTTC. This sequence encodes CASSLINTGGEQFF.

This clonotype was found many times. In nucleotides, the CDR3 is TGTGCCACATCGAGGCTAGCGGGTCGAGAGACCCAGTACTTC. Translating gives CATSRLAGRETQYF. The chain has TRBV6-2 or TRBV6-3 and TRBJ2-5; 8 nucleotides agree with TRBD2. CDR3 size: 14 residues. The germline CDR1 and CDR2 sequences are MNHEY and SVGEGT. J gave up 4 bases and V 10 bases, and 11 bases lay outside the gene matches.

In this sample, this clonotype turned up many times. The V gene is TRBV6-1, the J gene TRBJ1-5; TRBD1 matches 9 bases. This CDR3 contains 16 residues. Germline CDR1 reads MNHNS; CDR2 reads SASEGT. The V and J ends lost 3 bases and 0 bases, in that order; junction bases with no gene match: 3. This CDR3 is CASSDGQGYSNQPQHF. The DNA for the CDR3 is TGTGCCAGCAGTGACGGACAGGGGTATAGCAATCAGCCCCAGCATTTT.

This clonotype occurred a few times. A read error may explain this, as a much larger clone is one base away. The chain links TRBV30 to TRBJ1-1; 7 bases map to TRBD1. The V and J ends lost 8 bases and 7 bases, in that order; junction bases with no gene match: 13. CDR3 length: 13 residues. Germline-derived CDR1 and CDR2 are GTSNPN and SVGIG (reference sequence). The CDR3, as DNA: TGTGCCGGAAACAGGGGACCAGACATTGAAGCTTTCTTT. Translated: CAGNRGPDIEAFF.

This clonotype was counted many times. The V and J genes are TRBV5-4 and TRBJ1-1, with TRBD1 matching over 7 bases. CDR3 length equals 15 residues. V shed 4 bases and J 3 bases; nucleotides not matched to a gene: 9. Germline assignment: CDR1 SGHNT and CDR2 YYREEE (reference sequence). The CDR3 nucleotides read TGTGCCAGCAGCCTTACAGGGGTAGGGGACACTGAAGCTTTCTTT. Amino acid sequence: CASSLTGVGDTEAFF.

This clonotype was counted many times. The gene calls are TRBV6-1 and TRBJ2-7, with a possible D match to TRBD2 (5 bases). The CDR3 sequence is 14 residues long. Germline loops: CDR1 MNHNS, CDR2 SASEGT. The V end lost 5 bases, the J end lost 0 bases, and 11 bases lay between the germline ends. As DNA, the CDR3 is TGTGCCAGCAGTTGGGGAGAAAGCTCCTACGAGCAGTACTTC. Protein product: CASSWGESSYEQYF.

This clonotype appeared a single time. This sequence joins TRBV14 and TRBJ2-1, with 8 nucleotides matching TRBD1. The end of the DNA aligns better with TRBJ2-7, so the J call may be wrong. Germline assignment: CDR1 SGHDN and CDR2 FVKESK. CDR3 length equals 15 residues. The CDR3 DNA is TGTGCCAGCGCAGGGGACAGGAGCTCCTACAATGAGCAGTACTTC. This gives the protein CASAGDRSSYNEQYF.